This is a list of T cell receptor beta chains from one sample in a study of T cells in Graves' hyperthyroidism and ophthalmopathy. TCRdb re-derived calls from the multiplex PCR reads in MiXCR, one entry per CDR3 protein. The table records some 440,000 distinct CDR3 sequences, less than 20% of them present only once. Sequencing was carried out using blood. The receptor set was obtained from a woman aged 18-30 years with Graves' hyperthyroidism. The CDR3 runs from the conserved cysteine through the conserved F or W. Fields, in order: D gene, CDR3 length, V gene, J gene, CDR3 protein. D genes are given only for firm matches.

d_gene: TRBD1; len: 19; v_gene: TRBV19; j_gene: TRBJ1-5; CDR3aa: CASSIGTERQGKGNQPQHF
d_gene: TRBD2; len: 18; v_gene: TRBV12-3/TRBV12-4; j_gene: TRBJ2-1; CDR3aa: CASSLEETSGGPYNEQFF
d_gene: NA; len: 15; v_gene: TRBV6-2/TRBV6-3; j_gene: TRBJ1-3; CDR3aa: CASSPGQAAGNTIYF
d_gene: TRBD1; len: 15; v_gene: TRBV10-3; j_gene: TRBJ2-7; CDR3aa: CATSKITGGAYEQYF
d_gene: NA; len: 15; v_gene: TRBV9; j_gene: TRBJ2-7; CDR3aa: CASSVGAASSYEQYF
d_gene: NA; len: 15; v_gene: TRBV6-2/TRBV6-3; j_gene: TRBJ2-1; CDR3aa: CASSYFRDPWNEQFF
d_gene: TRBD2; len: 20; v_gene: TRBV3-1; j_gene: TRBJ2-7; CDR3aa: CASSPRESGGFLLNSYEQYF
d_gene: NA; len: 17; v_gene: TRBV20-1; j_gene: TRBJ1-5; CDR3aa: CSARDRGRGGGDQPQHF
d_gene: TRBD2; len: 15; v_gene: TRBV9; j_gene: TRBJ2-3; CDR3aa: CASSVTKGRGDTQYF
d_gene: TRBD2; len: 16; v_gene: TRBV19; j_gene: TRBJ2-4; CDR3aa: CASSTRTPGLTDIQYF
d_gene: NA; len: 16; v_gene: TRBV9; j_gene: TRBJ2-1; CDR3aa: CASSVDGSSSYNEQFF
d_gene: NA; len: 17; v_gene: TRBV10-1; j_gene: TRBJ2-5; CDR3aa: CASSNEWGTQMRETQYF
d_gene: NA; len: 14; v_gene: TRBV6-1; j_gene: TRBJ1-4; CDR3aa: CASGSLGTAEKLFF
d_gene: NA; len: 14; v_gene: TRBV7-2; j_gene: TRBJ2-7; CDR3aa: CASSPRLGSYEQYF
d_gene: TRBD2; len: 16; v_gene: TRBV20-1; j_gene: TRBJ2-5; CDR3aa: CSVQGLAGGYGETQYF
d_gene: NA; len: 14; v_gene: TRBV30; j_gene: TRBJ1-1; CDR3aa: CAWSVDRRNTEAFF
d_gene: TRBD2; len: 16; v_gene: TRBV4-2; j_gene: TRBJ2-7; CDR3aa: CASSQDGGTSGSEQYF
d_gene: TRBD1; len: 14; v_gene: TRBV6-1; j_gene: TRBJ2-5; CDR3aa: CASRWGQGQETQYF
d_gene: TRBD1; len: 14; v_gene: TRBV29-1; j_gene: TRBJ2-2; CDR3aa: CSVGQGRNTGELFF
d_gene: NA; len: 13; v_gene: TRBV12-3/TRBV12-4; j_gene: TRBJ2-1; CDR3aa: CASSLGQLDEQFF
d_gene: NA; len: 15; v_gene: TRBV9; j_gene: TRBJ1-2; CDR3aa: CASSPGRGTVYGYTF
d_gene: TRBD2; len: 15; v_gene: TRBV5-1; j_gene: TRBJ2-1; CDR3aa: CASSLELAGYNEQFF
d_gene: NA; len: 14; v_gene: TRBV10-2; j_gene: TRBJ1-1; CDR3aa: CASSWEGRNTEAFF
d_gene: NA; len: 13; v_gene: TRBV5-1; j_gene: TRBJ2-1; CDR3aa: CASSLEGSNEQFF
d_gene: NA; len: 13; v_gene: TRBV14; j_gene: TRBJ2-4; CDR3aa: CASSPPGSNIQYF
d_gene: TRBD1; len: 15; v_gene: TRBV6-5; j_gene: TRBJ1-6; CDR3aa: CASSYAEDRGHSLHF
d_gene: NA; len: 14; v_gene: TRBV12-3/TRBV12-4; j_gene: TRBJ1-5; CDR3aa: CASSSAGRNQPQHF
d_gene: NA; len: 16; v_gene: TRBV27; j_gene: TRBJ1-2; CDR3aa: CASRGSGVPRSYGYTF
d_gene: NA; len: 15; v_gene: TRBV6-1; j_gene: TRBJ1-2; CDR3aa: CASSEPRRERGGYTF
d_gene: NA; len: 14; v_gene: TRBV9; j_gene: TRBJ2-2; CDR3aa: CATSRDGNTGELFF
d_gene: NA; len: 16; v_gene: TRBV19; j_gene: TRBJ1-3; CDR3aa: CASSPTTVLVGNTIYF
d_gene: NA; len: 12; v_gene: TRBV30; j_gene: TRBJ1-2; CDR3aa: CAWSVKGDGYTF
d_gene: NA; len: 16; v_gene: TRBV5-1; j_gene: TRBJ1-1; CDR3aa: CASSLAGGMEGREAFF
d_gene: NA; len: 16; v_gene: TRBV9; j_gene: TRBJ1-3; CDR3aa: CASSVTAGLSGNTIYF
d_gene: NA; len: 16; v_gene: TRBV4-1; j_gene: TRBJ1-2; CDR3aa: CASSQDPDTANYGYTF
d_gene: TRBD2; len: 16; v_gene: TRBV5-1; j_gene: TRBJ2-2; CDR3aa: CASRQRTSGRTGELFF
d_gene: NA; len: 13; v_gene: TRBV7-9; j_gene: TRBJ1-1; CDR3aa: CASSLELRTEAFF
d_gene: TRBD2; len: 13; v_gene: TRBV7-3; j_gene: TRBJ2-1; CDR3aa: CAIPPRTRGEQFF
d_gene: TRBD1; len: 16; v_gene: TRBV9; j_gene: TRBJ2-1; CDR3aa: CASSGTGQGYLNEQFF
d_gene: NA; len: 14; v_gene: TRBV4-1; j_gene: TRBJ1-1; CDR3aa: CASSQTGTNTEAFF
d_gene: NA; len: 15; v_gene: TRBV2; j_gene: TRBJ1-4; CDR3aa: CASSEPRTTNEKLFF
d_gene: TRBD1; len: 16; v_gene: TRBV6-1; j_gene: TRBJ1-2; CDR3aa: CASSPAPGQGGYGYTF
d_gene: NA; len: 18; v_gene: TRBV4-2; j_gene: TRBJ1-2; CDR3aa: CASSQDMGMTATRYGYTF
d_gene: TRBD1; len: 16; v_gene: TRBV12-3/TRBV12-4; j_gene: TRBJ1-2; CDR3aa: CASSFFSGGDNYGYTF
d_gene: NA; len: 11; v_gene: TRBV11-3; j_gene: TRBJ1-1; CDR3aa: CASSFGAEAFF
d_gene: NA; len: 13; v_gene: TRBV10-3; j_gene: TRBJ2-1; CDR3aa: CAISDARGNEQFF
d_gene: TRBD2; len: 18; v_gene: TRBV24-1; j_gene: TRBJ2-1; CDR3aa: CATSDLPLAGGSRGEQFF
d_gene: TRBD1; len: 15; v_gene: TRBV20-1; j_gene: TRBJ1-3; CDR3aa: CSAEGQGISGNTIYF
d_gene: TRBD2; len: 13; v_gene: TRBV12-3/TRBV12-4; j_gene: TRBJ2-4; CDR3aa: CASSPDWGGIQYF
d_gene: NA; len: 15; v_gene: TRBV6-5; j_gene: TRBJ2-5; CDR3aa: CASSYSSLIQETQYF
d_gene: TRBD1; len: 14; v_gene: TRBV5-1; j_gene: TRBJ2-1; CDR3aa: CASTSGQVDNEQFF
d_gene: NA; len: 15; v_gene: TRBV5-1; j_gene: TRBJ2-7; CDR3aa: CASSLAPSDSYEQYF
d_gene: TRBD2; len: 16; v_gene: TRBV7-7; j_gene: TRBJ2-1; CDR3aa: CASSNQLAGGGGEQFF
d_gene: TRBD1; len: 16; v_gene: TRBV11-2; j_gene: TRBJ2-2; CDR3aa: CASSLDRDGGTGELFF